The 30 T cell receptor beta chains in this list originate from one sample, sequenced in a study of blood T cell repertoires in COVID-19. The data were produced by immunoSEQ multiplex PCR, yet TCRdb's version contains in-frame clones alone and is incomplete. The table records about 98,000 clones, about 85% of them present only once. The sequencing input was peripheral blood. These receptors were obtained from a man aged 50 to 59 with active COVID-19.

This chain uses TRBV11-2 with TRBJ1-1; no definite D call. Trimming stripped 5 bases from V and 3 bases from J, with 13 bases between. The germline V gene encodes CDR1 SGHAT and CDR2 FQNNGV. CDR3 length: 14 amino acids. CDR3 DNA: TGTGCCAGCAGCCAGACAACCCGAGACACTGAAGCTTTCTTT. Its protein is CASSQTTRDTEAFF.

As for this clone: A junction end diverges from the germline sequence, so it may reflect a read error. The chain recombines TRBV5-1 with TRBJ2-1; D may be TRBD2 (6 bases). CDR1 and CDR2 from the germline V gene are SGHRS and YFSETQ. CDR3 size: 14 residues. The CDR3 sequence is CASSLGDSDNEQFF. The CDR3 DNA sequence: TGCGCCAGCAGCTTAGGGGACTCCGACAATGAGCAGTTCTTC.

V and J are TRBV6-5 and TRBJ1-2; unclear D gene. This CDR3 has 12 amino acids. Trimming removed 5 bases at V and 8 bases at J, with 12 bases between. The germline gives CDR1 MNHEY, CDR2 SVGAGI. In nucleotides, the CDR3 is TGTGCCAGCAGTCAGCGAGCGGGAGGCTACACCTTC. Translation: CASSQRAGGYTF.

Here the CDR3 reads CASRGVDTQYF. In DNA form, the CDR3 reads TGTGCCAGCAGGGGCGTTGATACGCAGTATTTT. The rearrangement joins TRBV3-1 (or the pseudogene TRBV3-2) to TRBJ2-3, with D unresolved. The CDR3 runs to 11 residues. Trimming pared 6 bases from V and 6 bases from J, leaving 7 bases between. Per the germline V gene, CDR1 is LGHDT and CDR2 is YNNKEL (reference sequence).

The chain employs TRBV6-7 and TRBJ2-5; D not resolved. TRBV6-7 is an ORF for which the function is uncertain. Trimming left V 10 bases short and J 5 bases short, with 2 bases between. The CDR3 extends over 8 amino acids. CDR3 nucleotides: TGTGCCACGGAGACCCAGTACTTC. Its protein product is CATETQYF.

V and J are TRBV19 and TRBJ1-1; D is unresolved. V lost 3 bases and J lost 5, with 10 bases in between. The CDR3 totals 13 residues. CDR1 and CDR2 from the germline V gene are LNHDA and SQIVND (reference sequence). The chain's CDR3 is CASSMRERTEAFF. The CDR3 nucleotides read TGTGCCAGTAGTATGAGGGAGAGGACTGAAGCTTTCTTT.

In its sample, this clone was seen once. The rearrangement joins TRBV18 to TRBJ2-1, with D perhaps matching TRBD2 (7 bases). Between the trimmed V and J ends, which lost 3 bases and 7 bases, there was a span of 19 bases. Germline V lookup: CDR1 KGHSH, CDR2 LQKENI. This CDR3 spans 16 amino acids. The CDR3 DNA sequence: TGTGCCAGCTCACCCCTTGAGGGGGGGGCGGGTAATGAGCAGTTCTTC. Translated, it gives CASSPLEGGAGNEQFF.

This chain links TRBV6-1 with TRBJ2-7, with 8 bases that match TRBD2. The CDR3 consists of 16 residues. The V and J ends lost 0 bases and 3 bases, in that order; junction bases with no gene match: 7. Germline V lookup: CDR1 MNHNS, CDR2 SASEGT. The CDR3: CASSEAPNSGVYEQYF. Here the CDR3 DNA reads TGTGCCAGCAGTGAAGCGCCTAATAGCGGGGTCTACGAGCAGTACTTC.

Ten or more counts support this clone. The rearrangement uses TRBV5-1 and TRBJ1-2; 8 nucleotides line up with TRBD1. CDR3 length: 14 residues. CDR1 is SGHRS and CDR2 is YFSETQ in the germline V gene. V was pared by 2 bases and J by 4 bases, with 4 bases of the junction left unmatched. CDR3 protein: CASSFGQGGYGYTF. DNA for the CDR3: TGCGCCAGCAGCTTTGGACAGGGCGGCTATGGCTACACCTTC.

CDR3 sequence (DNA): TGTGCCAGCTCACCACCAGGTATTAGGGGGACAATGCCTACTGAAGCTTTCTTT. Its translation: CASSPPGIRGTMPTEAFF. This chain uses TRBV18 with TRBJ1-1; maybe TRBD1 (6 bases). Germline values: CDR1 KGHSH, CDR2 LQKENI. Trimming removed 0 bases from V and 5 bases from J, with 22 bases in between. The CDR3 is made up of 18 amino acids.

About this clone itself: One end of the junction does not line up with germline, which may come from a read error. CDR3 DNA: TGTGCCAGCAGTCAAGAACGGAGCTCCTACGAGCAGTACTTC. Translated: CASSQERSSYEQYF. The rearrangement joins TRBV3-1 (or the pseudogene TRBV3-2) to TRBJ2-7; D not resolved. In germline, CDR1 is LGHDT, CDR2 YNNKEL (reference sequence). The CDR3 loop spans 14 amino acids.

The chain has TRBV10-3 and TRBJ2-1, with D possibly being TRBD2 (5 bases). The CDR3 covers 14 residues. Trimming shortened V by 6 bases and J by 3 bases, and 12 bases separated the two germline ends. Germline V lookup: CDR1 ENHRY, CDR2 SYGVKD. CDR3 in DNA: TGTGCCATCAGGTATAGCGAGGTCTACAATGAGCAGTTCTTC. Translation gives CAIRYSEVYNEQFF.

There are many counts of this clone. V and J are TRBV7-8 and TRBJ2-7; perhaps TRBD2 as D (5 bases). CDR1 is SGHVS, CDR2 FQNEAQ, per germline. This CDR3 spans 16 amino acids. Between the trimmed V and J ends, which lost 5 bases and 4 bases, there was a span of 21 bases. The CDR3 loop is CASSPRGGTIQYEQYF. CDR3 DNA: TGTGCCAGCAGCCCTAGAGGAGGAACGATTCAATACGAGCAGTACTTC. The full variable domain, with the rest looked up from reference TRBV7-8 and TRBJ2-7, is GAGVSQSPRYKVAKRGQDVALRCDPISGHVSLFWYQQALGQGPEFLTYFQNEAQLDKSGLPSDRFFAERPEGSVSTLKIQRTQQEDSAVYLCASSPRGGTIQYEQYFGPGTRLTVT.

The chain recombines TRBV30 with TRBJ1-2, with D perhaps TRBD1 (6 bases). The CDR3 runs to 15 residues. Germline V lookup: CDR1 GTSNPN, CDR2 SVGIG (reference sequence). V was pared by 0 bases and J by 2 bases, with 13 bases between. The CDR3 DNA reads TGTGCCTGGAGTGTAGGGGGTTCGGGAAACTATGGCTACACCTTC. This codes for CAWSVGGSGNYGYTF.

The chain combines TRBV5-4 with TRBJ1-5; perhaps TRBD1 as D (5 bases). Germline V lookup: CDR1 SGHNT, CDR2 YYREEE (reference sequence). V gave up 4 bases and J gave up 1 base, with 21 bases separating them. This CDR3 spans 18 amino acids. This CDR3 is CASSHTTGGGESNQPQHF. The CDR3 DNA reads TGTGCCAGCAGCCACACAACGGGGGGGGGAGAGAGCAATCAGCCCCAGCATTTT. Together with reference TRBV5-4 and TRBJ1-5, the CDR3 gives the full variable domain: ETGVTQSPTHLIKTRGQQVTLRCSSQSGHNTVSWYQQALGQGPQFIFQYYREEENGRGNFPPRFSGLQFPNYSSELNVNALELDDSALYLCASSHTTGGGESNQPQHFGDGTRLSIL.

The CDR3 protein is CASSFSLSGAVGGEQYF. CDR3 nucleotides: TGTGCCAGCAGTTTCTCGTTGTCAGGGGCCGTGGGCGGCGAGCAGTACTTC. V gene TRBV27 combines with J gene TRBJ2-7, with D tentatively TRBD1 (6 bases). Looked up from germline, CDR1 is MNHEY and CDR2 is SMNVEV (reference sequence). The CDR3 length is 17 residues. V was clipped by 3 bases and J by 6 bases, with 24 bases between them.

The rearrangement links TRBV6-5 to TRBJ2-1, with TRBD2 matching over 10 bases. Germline-derived CDR1 and CDR2 are MNHEY and SVGAGI. Germline trimming cut 0 bases from V and 6 bases from J; bases unmatched to any gene: 2. This CDR3 comprises 15 residues. The CDR3 nucleotides are TGTGCCAGCAGTTACTCACGGACTAGCGGCAATGAGCAGTTCTTC. It translates to CASSYSRTSGNEQFF.

The chain links TRBV3-1 (or the pseudogene TRBV3-2) to TRBJ2-7, with 9 bases identical to TRBD1. With 4 bases clipped from V and 5 bases from J, the junction kept 3 bases outside the gene matches. The CDR3 runs to 13 residues. CDR1 and CDR2 from the germline V gene are LGHDT and YNNKEL (reference sequence). This CDR3 is CASSPDRGNEQYF. In nucleotides, the CDR3 is TGTGCCAGCAGCCCGGACAGGGGCAACGAGCAGTACTTC.

Written as DNA, the CDR3 is TGTGCCAGCAGCTTCCGGGACAGCTACAATGAGCAGTTCTTC. Protein: CASSFRDSYNEQFF. The chain combines TRBV11-3 with TRBJ2-1; 7 nucleotides agree with TRBD1. This CDR3 region has 14 residues. J gave up 3 bases and V 3 bases, and 2 bases lay outside the gene matches. Germline-derived CDR1 and CDR2 are SGHNT and YENEEA.

The chain is built from TRBV27 and TRBJ2-6, with D unresolved. Germline V gene lookup returns CDR1 MNHEY and CDR2 SMNVEV (reference sequence). The CDR3 has 15 amino acids. With 5 bases removed from V and 0 bases from J, the gap between germline ends came to 8 bases. CDR3 in amino acids: CASSPRSSGANVLTF. The CDR3 DNA is TGTGCCAGCAGTCCTCGTAGCTCTGGGGCCAACGTCCTGACTTTC.

The chain employs TRBV18 and TRBJ2-6, with 7 positions matching TRBD1. Germline loops: CDR1 KGHSH, CDR2 LQKENI. The CDR3 extends over 17 amino acids. V was pared by 3 bases and J by 0 bases, with 5 bases of the junction left unmatched. CDR3 sequence: CASSPGQVSSGANVLTF. The CDR3 bases are TGTGCCAGCTCACCCGGACAGGTGAGCTCTGGGGCCAACGTCCTGACTTTC.

This clone was recorded only once. This chain uses TRBV11-2 with TRBJ2-7, with D unclear. V was shortened by 0 bases and J by 0 bases, with 3 bases between the two germline ends. Germline V lookup: CDR1 SGHAT, CDR2 FQNNGV. CDR3 length: 13 amino acids. DNA of the CDR3: TGTGCCAGCAGCTTAGAGAGCTCCTACGAGCAGTACTTC. Translated: CASSLESSYEQYF.

This clone has just one count. The chain uses TRBV3-1 (or the pseudogene TRBV3-2) and TRBJ2-5, with D hard to call. The CDR3 extends over 17 amino acids. The germline CDR1 and CDR2 sequences are LGHDT and YNNKEL (reference sequence). Deletions cut 1 base from V and 2 bases from J, with 17 bases between. The CDR3 loop reads CASSQAGIFRGQETQYF. The CDR3 DNA reads as TGTGCCAGCAGCCAAGCCGGAATTTTTCGCGGACAAGAGACCCAGTACTTC.

The chain links TRBV9 to TRBJ2-7; TRBD2 matches at 12 bases. CDR1 is SGDLS, CDR2 YYNGEE, per germline. CDR3 size: 14 residues. The V segment lost 6 bases and the J segment 6 bases; nucleotides outside the gene matches: 7. The CDR3 is CASNGLAGFCEQYF. For the CDR3, the DNA is TGTGCCAGCAACGGACTAGCGGGGTTTTGCGAGCAGTACTTC.

The rearrangement joins TRBV5-5 to TRBJ1-6; tentative D call: TRBD1 (5 bases). Germline assignment: CDR1 SGHKS and CDR2 YYEKEE (reference sequence). The CDR3 length is 14 residues. V was shortened by 4 bases and J by 14 bases, with 19 bases between the two germline ends. The chain's CDR3 is CASSPGQSIWALHF. The CDR3 region has the DNA TGTGCCAGCAGCCCCGGACAATCGATTTGGGCCCTCCACTTT.

V and J are TRBV10-1 and TRBJ2-5; D may be TRBD2 (5 bases). Germline CDR1 and CDR2: WNHNN and SYGVQD (reference sequence). V was clipped by 4 bases and J by 7 bases, with 16 bases between them. CDR3 length: 14 amino acids. This chain's CDR3 is CASSVGLDAGTQYF. DNA for the CDR3: TGCGCCAGCAGTGTTGGACTTGACGCGGGGACCCAGTACTTC.

The V and J genes are TRBV7-9 and TRBJ1-6; TRBD1 matches at 8 bases. There are 16 residues in the CDR3. The germline gives CDR1 SEHNR, CDR2 FQNEAQ (reference sequence). V lost 1 base to trimming and J lost 6 bases; unmatched junction nucleotides: 5. As DNA, the CDR3 is TGTGCCAGCAGCTTAGGGGCCGGACAGGGTAATTCACCCCTCCACTTT. Translation gives CASSLGAGQGNSPLHF.

V is TRBV11-3 and J is TRBJ2-1, with TRBD2 as a possible D gene (7 bases). The ends were cut back, 5 bases at V and 9 bases at J, with 17 bases in the middle. In germline, CDR1 is SGHNT, CDR2 YENEEA. The CDR3 has 14 amino acids. CDR3 in amino acids: CASSPARGGGEQFF. DNA for the CDR3: TGTGCCAGCAGCCCCGCGAGGGGGGGTGGTGAGCAGTTCTTC.

A few counts support this clone. V is TRBV2 and J is TRBJ2-2; 11 bases align to TRBD2. Germline trimming cut 6 bases from V and 1 base from J; bases unmatched to any gene: 7. Germline V gene data show CDR1 as SNHLY and CDR2 as FYNNEI. The CDR3 extends over 17 amino acids. CDR3 region: CASRYQTSGVNTGELFF. CDR3 in DNA: TGTGCCAGCAGATACCAGACTAGCGGGGTGAACACCGGGGAGCTGTTTTTT.

J is TRBJ2-3 and V is TRBV18; D is uncertain. Looked up from germline, CDR1 is KGHSH and CDR2 is LQKENI. V was pared by 4 bases and J by 1 base, with 9 bases between. The CDR3 totals 14 residues. The CDR3: CASSQVGRTDTQYF. The CDR3 DNA reads as TGTGCCAGCTCACAAGTGGGCCGCACAGATACGCAGTATTTT.